This T cell receptor beta chain is drawn from a study of metastatic and nonmetastatic thyroid tumors. Study overall: Across peripheral blood and tumor or nodule tissue samples taken from malignant and benign thyroid patients, the repertoires were compared with one another.

V was cut by 3 bases and J by 4 bases, with 16 bases left in between. The length of the CDR3 is 16 residues. Germline V gene lookup returns CDR1 MDHEN and CDR2 SYDVKM. In the original analysis: The study's classifier, a distant-metastasis tool for papillary thyroid cancer, was built using CDR3 differences across clinicopathological groups. With MiXCR, TCRdb called clones anew from the PCR reads. The V and J calls reflect TCRdb's pipeline rather than the authors' work. This sample has 30,000 to 35,000 clones; roughly a fifth occur once, and the top ten carry around a fifth. All patients reached thyroid surgery having received no treatment beforehand.

The V gene is TRBV28, the J gene TRBJ2-1; a weak D match, TRBD2 (5 bases). What was sequenced was blood. The sequence was obtained from a female donor with papillary thyroid cancer or a benign thyroid nodule (not recorded which). Some clones in this sample may be carry-over from other donors' samples. In DNA form, the CDR3 reads TGTGCCAGCAGTTTTTGGGCGAGACTATTATACAATGAGCAGTTCTTC. Protein: CASSFWARLLYNEQFF.